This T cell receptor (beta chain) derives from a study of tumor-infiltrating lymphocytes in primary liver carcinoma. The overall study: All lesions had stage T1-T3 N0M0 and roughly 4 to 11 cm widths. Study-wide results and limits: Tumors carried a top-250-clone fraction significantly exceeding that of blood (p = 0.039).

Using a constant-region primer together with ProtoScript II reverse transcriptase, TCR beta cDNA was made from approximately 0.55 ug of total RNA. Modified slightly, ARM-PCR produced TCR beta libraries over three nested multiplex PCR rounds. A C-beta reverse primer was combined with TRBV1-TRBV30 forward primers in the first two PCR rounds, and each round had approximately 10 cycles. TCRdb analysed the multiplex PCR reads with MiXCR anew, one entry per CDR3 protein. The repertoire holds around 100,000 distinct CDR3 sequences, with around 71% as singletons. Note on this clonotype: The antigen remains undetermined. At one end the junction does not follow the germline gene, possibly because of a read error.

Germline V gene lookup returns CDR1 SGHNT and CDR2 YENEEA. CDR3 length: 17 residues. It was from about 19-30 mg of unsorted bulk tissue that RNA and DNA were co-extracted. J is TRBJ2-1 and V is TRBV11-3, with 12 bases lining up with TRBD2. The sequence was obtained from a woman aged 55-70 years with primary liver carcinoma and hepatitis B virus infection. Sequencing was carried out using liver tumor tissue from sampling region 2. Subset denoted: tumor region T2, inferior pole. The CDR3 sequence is CASRRRLAGEPGDEPFF. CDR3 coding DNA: TGTGCCAGCCGCCGGCGACTAGCGGGAGAGCCGGGGGATGAGCCGTTCTTC.